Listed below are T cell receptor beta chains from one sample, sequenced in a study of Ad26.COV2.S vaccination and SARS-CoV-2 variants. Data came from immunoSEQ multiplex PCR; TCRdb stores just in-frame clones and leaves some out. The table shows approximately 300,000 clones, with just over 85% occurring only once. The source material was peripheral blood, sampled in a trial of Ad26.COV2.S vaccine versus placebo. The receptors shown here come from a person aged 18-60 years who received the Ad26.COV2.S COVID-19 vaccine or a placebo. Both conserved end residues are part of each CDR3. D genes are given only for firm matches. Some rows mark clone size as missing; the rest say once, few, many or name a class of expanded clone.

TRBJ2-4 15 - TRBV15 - CATSRVVVKGTVQYF TGTGCCACCAGCAGAGTGGTGGTCAAGGGAACGGTTCAGTACTTC
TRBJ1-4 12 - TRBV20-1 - CSASARNEKLFF TGCAGTGCTAGTGCGAGGAATGAAAAACTGTTTTTT
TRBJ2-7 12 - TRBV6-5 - CASNSRRGEQYF TGTGCCAGCAACTCTAGAAGGGGCGAGCAGTACTTC
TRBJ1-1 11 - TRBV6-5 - CASESNTEAFF TGTGCCAGCGAAAGTAACACTGAAGCTTTCTTT
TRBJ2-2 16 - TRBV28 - CASSPQQGLDGGELFF TGTGCCAGCAGTCCCCAACAGGGTTTGGATGGCGGGGAGCTGTTTTTT
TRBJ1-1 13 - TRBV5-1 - CASSLTENTEAFF TGCGCCAGCAGCTTGACGGAGAACACTGAAGCTTTCTTT
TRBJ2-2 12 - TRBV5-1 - CASRMGTGELFF TGCGCCAGCAGGATGGGGACCGGGGAGCTGTTTTTT
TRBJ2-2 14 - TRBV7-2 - CASSLEGGIGELFF TGTGCCAGCAGCTTAGAAGGGGGAATCGGGGAGCTGTTTTTT
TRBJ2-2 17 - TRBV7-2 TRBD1 CASSLSGIQGSTGELFF TGTGCCAGCAGCTTAAGTGGAATACAGGGGAGCACCGGGGAGCTGTTTTTT
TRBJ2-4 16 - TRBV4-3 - CASSQVISGAKNIQYF TGCGCCAGCAGCCAAGTAATCAGCGGAGCCAAAAACATTCAGTACTTC
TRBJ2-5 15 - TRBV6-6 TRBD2 CASSYRNLAGETQYF TGTGCCAGCAGTTACCGAAACCTAGCGGGGGAGACCCAGTACTTC
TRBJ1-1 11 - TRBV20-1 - CSALTATEAFF TGCAGTGCTCTGACCGCTACTGAAGCTTTCTTT
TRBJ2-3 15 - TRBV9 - CASSVGSTSTDTQYF TGTGCCAGCAGCGTAGGGAGTACTAGCACAGATACGCAGTATTTT
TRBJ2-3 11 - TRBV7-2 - CASSFTDTQYF TGTGCCAGCAGCTTTACAGATACGCAGTATTTT
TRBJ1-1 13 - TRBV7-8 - CASSKLQNTEAFF TGTGCCAGCAGCAAACTCCAGAACACTGAAGCTTTCTTT
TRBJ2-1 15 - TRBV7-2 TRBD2 CASSLTSGKYNEQFF TGTGCCAGCAGCTTGACTAGCGGGAAATACAATGAGCAGTTCTTC
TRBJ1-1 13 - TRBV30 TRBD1 CASRTGIHTEAFF TGTGCCTCACGGACAGGCATCCACACTGAAGCTTTCTTT
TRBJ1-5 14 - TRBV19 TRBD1 CASSAGQNNQPQHF TGTGCCAGTAGTGCGGGACAGAACAATCAGCCCCAGCATTTT
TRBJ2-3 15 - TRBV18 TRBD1 CASSLGTGAADTQYF TGTGCCAGCTCACTCGGGACAGGGGCCGCAGATACGCAGTATTTT
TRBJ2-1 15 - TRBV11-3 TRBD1 CASSLRTGAHNEQFF TGTGCCAGCAGCTTAAGGACAGGGGCCCACAATGAGCAGTTCTTC
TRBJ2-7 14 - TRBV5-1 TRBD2 CASSLFGGTYEQYF TGCGCCAGCAGCTTGTTCGGGGGGACCTACGAGCAGTACTTC
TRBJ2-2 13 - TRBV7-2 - CASSSRTGPQLFF TGTGCCAGCAGCTCCCGGACTGGGCCTCAGCTGTTTTTT
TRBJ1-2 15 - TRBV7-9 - CASSLQPGLTYGYTF TGTGCCAGCAGCTTACAGCCGGGCCTCACCTATGGCTACACCTTC
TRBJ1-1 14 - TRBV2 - CASKDDRADTEAFF TGTGCCAGCAAAGATGACAGAGCCGACACTGAAGCTTTCTTT
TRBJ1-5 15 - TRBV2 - CASSFAGISNQPQHF TGTGCCAGCAGTTTCGCCGGGATCTCTAATCAGCCCCAGCATTTT
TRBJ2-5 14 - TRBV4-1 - CASSQSSNTETQYF TGCGCCAGCAGCCAGAGTTCCAATACAGAGACCCAGTACTTC
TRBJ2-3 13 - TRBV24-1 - CATSGGATDTQYF TGTGCCACCAGTGGGGGGGCTACAGATACGCAGTATTTT
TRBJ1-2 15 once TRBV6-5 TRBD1 CASSYKSGGYYGYTF TGTGCCAGCAGTTACAAATCAGGGGGCTACTATGGCTACACCTTC
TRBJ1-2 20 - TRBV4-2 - CASSQNLILQGKRTNYGYTF TGTGCCAGCAGCCAAAATTTAATACTCCAGGGTAAGAGGACTAACTATGGCTACACCTTC
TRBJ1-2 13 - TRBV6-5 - CASSYVGGYGYTF TGTGCCAGCAGTTACGTAGGCGGTTATGGCTACACCTTC
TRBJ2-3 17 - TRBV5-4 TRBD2 CASKPGLAGGRGDTQYF TGTGCCAGCAAACCGGGACTAGCGGGGGGCCGGGGAGATACGCAGTATTTT
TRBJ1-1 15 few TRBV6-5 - CASSFGGAGTTEAFF TGTGCCAGCAGTTTCGGGGGTGCGGGAACCACTGAAGCTTTCTTT